This TCR beta chain was recovered during a study of blood T cell repertoires in COVID-19. Turning to the study itself: Sources were T cells, B-cell-depleted T cells, or PBMCs; the material itself was cDNA or gDNA.

The CDR3 loop spans 15 amino acids. The ends were cut back, 0 bases at V and 7 bases at J, with 16 bases in the middle. CDR1 and CDR2 (germline): KGHSH, LQKENI. Profiled with immunoSEQ multiplex PCR; TCRdb holds only in-frame clones, not every one. The sample holds roughly 330,000 clones, 80% to 90% seen once. This receptor was taken from a man aged 25-45 years with COVID-19, enrolled during active disease. This chain links TRBV18 with TRBJ2-7, with a weak D call TRBD1 (6 bases). The specimen sequenced was peripheral blood. The CDR3: CASSPPSSRGGEQYF. CDR3 DNA sequence: TGTGCCAGCTCACCACCGAGCTCCAGGGGTGGTGAGCAGTACTTC.